Each of the 23 T cell receptor beta chains below was sequenced from the same sample in a study of response to subunit inactivated influenza vaccine. TCRdb analysed the RT-PCR reads with MiXCR anew, one entry per CDR3 protein. The sample shows about 480,000 distinct CDR3 sequences, about 25% of them seen only once. Sequencing was performed on CD4+ T cells sorted from PBMCs, taken more than 4 days after vaccination. The receptors shown here come from a man aged 50 to 59 who received an inactivated influenza vaccine.

This clonotype showed up just a few times. This chain uses TRBV29-1 with TRBJ1-6, with D perhaps matching TRBD1 (5 bases). CDR1 and CDR2 from the germline V gene are SQVTM and ANQGSEA. The CDR3 is 13 amino acids. Deletions cut 3 bases from V and 7 bases from J, with 10 bases between. CDR3: CSVEEGTNSPLHF. CDR3 DNA sequence: TGCAGCGTTGAGGAGGGGACGAATTCACCCCTCCACTTT.

The V gene is TRBV18, the J gene TRBJ2-5; 9 bases map to TRBD1. Trimming removed 5 bases from V and 5 bases from J; junction bases left unmatched: 9. The germline V gene encodes CDR1 KGHSH and CDR2 LQKENI. This CDR3 spans 15 amino acids. The CDR3, as DNA: TGTGCCAGCTCATTAACCGGGACAGGGACGGAGACCCAGTACTTC. Encoded protein: CASSLTGTGTETQYF.

This clonotype has more than one count but fewer than ten. This sequence joins TRBV12-3 or TRBV12-4 and TRBJ1-2, with D perhaps matching TRBD1 (5 bases). Between the trimmed V and J ends, which lost 5 bases and 7 bases, there was a span of 17 bases. The CDR3 spans 14 residues. CDR3 protein: CASSTAPGHRGYTF. The CDR3 coding sequence is TGTGCCAGCAGTACCGCCCCGGGGCACCGTGGCTACACCTTC.

This rearrangement joins TRBV7-2 to TRBJ1-2; TRBD1 agrees at 9 bases. This CDR3 comprises 12 residues. The trim removed 8 bases at V and 8 bases at J, leaving 6 bases unmatched. Germline CDR1 SGHTA, CDR2 FQGNSA. The CDR3 loop is CASGTGNLGYTF. DNA for the CDR3: TGTGCCAGCGGGACAGGGAATCTGGGCTACACCTTC.

This sequence joins TRBV20-1 and TRBJ2-1; no definite D call. Looked up from germline, CDR1 is DFQATT and CDR2 is SNEGSKA (reference sequence). The CDR3 has 13 residues. V was shortened by 4 bases and J by 5 bases, with 12 bases between the two germline ends. The DNA for the CDR3 is TGCAGTGCTATTTTGACTTCCAACAATGAGCAGTTCTTC. It is translated as CSAILTSNNEQFF.

The V and J genes are TRBV28 and TRBJ2-3; perhaps TRBD1 as D (5 bases). V was trimmed by 6 bases and J by 0 bases, leaving 13 bases between them. The V gene's germline CDR1 is MDHEN and CDR2 SYDVKM. The CDR3 loop spans 15 amino acids. The CDR3 nucleotides read TGTGCCAGCAGCCGGCGCAGGGATAGCACAGATACGCAGTATTTT. Its protein product is CASSRRRDSTDTQYF.

This rearrangement joins TRBV12-3 or TRBV12-4 to TRBJ1-5, with D possibly matching TRBD1 (6 bases). V was trimmed by 8 bases and J by 4 bases, leaving 21 bases between them. CDR3 size: 16 residues. Here the CDR3 reads CASAKSGTLTNQPQHF. CDR3 in DNA: TGTGCCAGCGCTAAATCCGGGACACTTACTAATCAGCCCCAGCATTTT.

The genes are TRBV19 and TRBJ2-2; no definite D call. The V end lost 3 bases, the J end lost 0 bases, and 5 bases lay between the germline ends. This CDR3 is 14 amino acids long. The germline V gene has CDR1 LNHDA and CDR2 SQIVND (reference sequence). The CDR3 nucleotides read TGTGCCAGTAGTATGTCAGCGAACACCGGGGAGCTGTTTTTT. This codes for CASSMSANTGELFF.

Written as DNA, the CDR3 is TGCAGTGCTAGGAGACCCCGCAATCAGCCCCAGCATTTT. Protein: CSARRPRNQPQHF. The V call is TRBV20-1, the J call TRBJ1-5; D call uncertain. Trimming took off 3 bases at V and 2 bases at J, with 8 bases between the two ends. From germline, CDR1 is DFQATT and CDR2 SNEGSKA (reference sequence). The length of the CDR3 is 13 residues.

This chain uses TRBV4-1 with TRBJ1-2; no reliable D call. CDR3 size: 16 residues. V dropped 0 bases and J dropped 0 bases, with 11 bases sitting between them. CDR1 is MGHRA and CDR2 is YSYEKL in the germline V gene. CDR3 sequence (DNA): TGCGCCAGCAGCCAAGATTTGGGTTGGGCTAACTATGGCTACACCTTC. This sequence encodes CASSQDLGWANYGYTF.

The chain combines TRBV5-6 with TRBJ2-1; D gene ambiguous. This CDR3 spans 15 amino acids. Looked up from germline, CDR1 is SGHDT and CDR2 is YYEEEE. The V gene lost 0 bases and the J gene lost 1 base, with 8 bases spanning the gap. The CDR3 loop reads CASSLGPRSYNEQFF. Written as DNA, the CDR3 is TGTGCCAGCAGCTTGGGGCCCAGGTCCTACAATGAGCAGTTCTTC.

This clonotype was counted a few times. The V gene is TRBV20-1, the J gene TRBJ2-1; 12 bases fit TRBD2. V lost 6 bases, J lost 6 bases, and 6 bases stayed unmatched. CDR1 DFQATT and CDR2 SNEGSKA come from the germline V gene (reference sequence). The CDR3 is 14 residues long. CDR3 bases: TGCAGTGCCCTGCGGACTAGCGGGACCAATGAGCAGTTCTTC. Residues: CSALRTSGTNEQFF.

The chain couples TRBV6-1 to TRBJ2-7; perhaps D is TRBD1 or TRBD2 (5 bases each). This CDR3 is built from 13 residues. The V and J ends lost 8 bases and 3 bases respectively, with 14 bases between them. From germline, CDR1 is MNHNS and CDR2 SASEGT. CDR3: CASGTGTDYEQYF. As DNA, the CDR3 is TGTGCCAGCGGGACCGGGACGGACTACGAGCAGTACTTC.

The V gene is TRBV13, the J gene TRBJ1-1, with TRBD1 identical over 8 bases. The ends lost 2 bases at V and 5 bases at J; junction bases unmatched: 13. The length of the CDR3 is 17 residues. CDR1 is PRHDT and CDR2 is FYEKMQ in the germline V gene (reference sequence). The CDR3 region has the DNA TGTGCCAGCAGCTTAAAACGAGCACAGGGGGTTGAGACTGAAGCTTTCTTT. This sequence encodes CASSLKRAQGVETEAFF.

V usage is TRBV5-1 and J usage is TRBJ1-2; D might be TRBD1 (6 bases). The CDR3 has 18 residues. Germline values: CDR1 SGHRS, CDR2 YFSETQ. V was cut by 4 bases and J by 5 bases, with 27 bases left in between. The CDR3 DNA follows: TGCGCCAGCAGCACATTATCCGGGACAACCGCGAGGCTGTATGGCTACACCTTC. Protein sequence: CASSTLSGTTARLYGYTF.

This clonotype was counted a few times. V and J are TRBV29-1 and TRBJ2-7, with 12 bases that match TRBD2. V dropped 4 bases and J dropped 2; count of bases not matched to a gene: 0. CDR1 SQVTM and CDR2 ANQGSEA come from the germline V gene. The CDR3 covers 13 residues. CDR3 in amino acids: CSVASGRAYEQYF. In nucleotides, the CDR3 is TGCAGCGTTGCTAGCGGGAGGGCCTACGAGCAGTACTTC.

This chain links TRBV20-1 with TRBJ2-7; perhaps TRBD1 as D (6 bases). The V end lost 5 bases, the J end lost 3 bases, and 26 bases lay between the germline ends. The CDR3 extends over 17 amino acids. Germline CDR1 and CDR2: DFQATT and SNEGSKA (reference sequence). The CDR3 here is CSAARRAPGHEIYEQYF. In DNA form, the CDR3 reads TGCAGTGCTGCCAGACGGGCCCCGGGACACGAGATCTACGAGCAGTACTTC.

The chain uses TRBV5-1 and TRBJ2-7; TRBD1 is a possible D gene (6 bases). This CDR3 is 14 amino acids long. V was pared by 2 bases and J by 2 bases, with 11 bases between. CDR1 and CDR2 from the germline V gene are SGHRS and YFSETQ. The CDR3 DNA is TGCGCCAGCAGCTTCACAGGGTTCCCCTACGAGCAGTACTTC. Amino acid sequence: CASSFTGFPYEQYF.

This clonotype has only a few counts. This chain joins TRBV12-3 or TRBV12-4 and TRBJ2-3, with TRBD2 identical over 11 bases. This CDR3 has 17 residues. V lost 2 bases, J lost 2 bases, and 6 bases stayed unmatched. CDR3 DNA sequence: TGTGCCAGCAGTTTAACTAGCGGGAGTGCCCCCACAGATACGCAGTATTTT. Amino acid sequence: CASSLTSGSAPTDTQYF.

This sequence joins TRBV19 and TRBJ2-3, with 15 bases fitting TRBD2. J gave up 3 bases and V 9 bases, and 4 bases lay outside the gene matches. CDR3 length: 15 amino acids. Germline V gene data show CDR1 as LNHDA and CDR2 as SQIVND (reference sequence). Here the CDR3 DNA reads TGTGCCAGCGGACTAGCGGGAGGGTTAACAGATACGCAGTATTTT. This encodes CASGLAGGLTDTQYF.

This clonotype was detected only a few times. The rearrangement uses TRBV20-1 and TRBJ2-3; TRBD2 agrees at 8 bases. Trimming removed 6 bases from V and 1 base from J; junction bases left unmatched: 9. The length of the CDR3 is 15 residues. Germline CDR1 reads DFQATT; CDR2 reads SNEGSKA (reference sequence). The CDR3 DNA reads TGCAGTGCCTATTATAGCGGGGCAGGCACAGATACGCAGTATTTT. It encodes CSAYYSGAGTDTQYF.

This clonotype has a handful of counts. This rearrangement joins TRBV12-3 or TRBV12-4 to TRBJ1-6; the match to TRBD1 covers 8 bases. Losses at the gene ends were 6 bases for V and 10 bases for J; bases not matched to a gene: 8. CDR3 length: 14 amino acids. CDR3 bases: TGTGCCAGCAGCCACGGACAGGGAGAATCACCCCTCCACTTT. Residues: CASSHGQGESPLHF.

This chain joins TRBV5-1 and TRBJ1-6; no definite D call. The CDR3 runs to 14 residues. V was trimmed by 3 bases and J by 5 bases, leaving 9 bases between them. Germline V gene lookup returns CDR1 SGHRS and CDR2 YFSETQ. DNA for the CDR3: TGCGCCAGCAGCTACAACCCACATAATTCACCCCTCCACTTT. This codes for CASSYNPHNSPLHF.